This T cell receptor (beta chain) was documented in a study of shared clonotypes between healthy human individuals. Notes on the study in general: Rarefaction exposed incomplete sorted-subset sequencing despite large depth.

TCRdb keeps only in-frame clones here, not all; method: immunoSEQ multiplex PCR. The repertoire consists of 750,000 to 1,000,000 clones, with 92% occurring once and the leading ten covering less than 25%. The CDR3 length is 15 residues. V was trimmed by 4 bases and J by 0 bases, leaving 13 bases between them. Germline loops: CDR1 SGHTS, CDR2 YDEGEE. The naive CD8 subset, CD45RO-negative cells positively selected for CCR7, excluded terminally differentiated effector memory CD45RA+ cells. Remarks on this clone: Its matching antigen is unknown.

The chain links TRBV5-8 to TRBJ1-1, with D perhaps matching TRBD1 (6 bases). The source of this sequence is a man in his thirties or forties in good health. Source material: naive CD8+ T cells sorted from blood. This chain's CDR3 is CASSARDTMNTEAFF. Written as DNA, the CDR3 is TGTGCCAGCAGCGCCCGGGACACCATGAACACTGAAGCTTTCTTT.